This T cell receptor beta chain was found in a study of blood T cell repertoires in COVID-19 (TCRdb year 2020). Background on the whole study: Collaborator samples came from the United States, Italy and Spain and covered acute and convalescent phases of COVID-19. Subjects who had been exposed to COVID-19, were actively infected with it, or had recovered from it provided the deeply sampled blood TCRbeta repertoires that made up the dataset. Sample metadata almost always included a de-identified subject ID, COVID-19 status, age in years and sex. A freely available public database, intended as a resource for researchers studying the immune response to SARS-CoV-2, is where the repertoires were released. The prospective study material was composed of cDNA or gDNA derived from T cells, B-cell-depleted T cells, or PBMCs. Where available, HLA class I and class II types were taken from metadata supplied by the sample provider and were not determined by assay-based typing. Samples came from the ongoing ImmuneRACE study (first 160 participants) plus 1,254 subjects from 6 global collaborators. Overall results and qualifications from the work: The quantity of clinical and demographic metadata differed by source and by participant and was supplied without curation.

Including the terminal cysteine and phenylalanine, the CDR3 comprises 13 residues. The sequence is cut down to CDR3 DNA, 39 bases in frame from base 1. Between the V and J ends, shortened by 6 bases and 6 bases respectively, the junction contains 12 bases. CDR1 and CDR2 are drawn from the germline V gene (reference sequence): MNHNY, SVGAGI. The immunoSEQ Assay, a bias-controlled multiplex PCR, was used to amplify TCRbeta CDR3 regions from genomic DNA. The published analysis was carried out like this. The number of nucleated cells in each sample was estimated from the amplification of reference gene primers within the assay. To quantify the absolute abundance of each unique TCRbeta CDR3 rearrangement, sequence reads were collapsed and filtered. For each sample, productive Simpson clonality was calculated as the square root of Simpson's diversity index over productive rearrangements. As stored in TCRdb, this immuneACCESS dataset retains in-frame rearrangements with V and J assigned. A fraction of the clones does not appear; measured against another copy, unresolved V genes explain less than half of the discrepancy, and the remainder lacks a known reason. V, J and clone size are taken as reported in that table, and D and trimming were inferred from the DNA itself. For this sample there are around 170,000 clones; 80% to 90% appear just once. The top ten clonotypes cover about 8.6% of the sample.

Each collaborating institution followed its own protocols to collect whole blood in K2EDTA tubes. For TCRbeta analysis, collaborators shipped samples as frozen whole blood, isolated PBMCs, or DNA extracted from either of those sample types. With respect to this clone: Its specific antigen is unknown. Per-base quality was not reported, and no clone a single base away is much larger than it.

This sequence was found in a man in his forties or fifties with active or convalescent COVID-19. The sequence joins TRBV6-6 to TRBJ1-5; a tentative D match to TRBD1 spans 6 bases. Sequencing input: peripheral blood. The CDR3 sequence is CASSQDRVQPQHF. The DNA is as follows: TGTGCCAGCAGCCAGGACAGAGTTCAGCCCCAGCATTTT.